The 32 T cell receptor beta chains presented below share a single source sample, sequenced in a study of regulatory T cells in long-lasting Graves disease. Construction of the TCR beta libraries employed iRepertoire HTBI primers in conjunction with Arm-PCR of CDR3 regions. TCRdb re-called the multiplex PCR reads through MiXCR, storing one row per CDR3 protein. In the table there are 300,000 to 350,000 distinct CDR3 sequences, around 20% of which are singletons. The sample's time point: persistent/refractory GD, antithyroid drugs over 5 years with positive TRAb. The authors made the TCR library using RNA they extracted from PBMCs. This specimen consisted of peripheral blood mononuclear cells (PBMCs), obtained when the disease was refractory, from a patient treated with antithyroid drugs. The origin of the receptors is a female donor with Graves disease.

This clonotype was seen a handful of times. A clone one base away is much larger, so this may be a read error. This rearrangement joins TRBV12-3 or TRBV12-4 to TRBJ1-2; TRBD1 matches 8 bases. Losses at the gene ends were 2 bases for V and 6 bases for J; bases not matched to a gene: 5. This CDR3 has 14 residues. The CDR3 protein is CASSLFGRGHGYTF. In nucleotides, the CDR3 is TGTGCCAGCAGTTTATTCGGCAGGGGGCATGGCTACACCTTC.

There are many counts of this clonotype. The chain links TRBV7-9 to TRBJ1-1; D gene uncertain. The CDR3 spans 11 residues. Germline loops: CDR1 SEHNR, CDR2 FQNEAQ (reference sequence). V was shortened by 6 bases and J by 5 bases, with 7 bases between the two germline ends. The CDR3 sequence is CASSEWTEAFF. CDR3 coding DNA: TGTGCCAGCAGTGAGTGGACTGAAGCTTTCTTT.

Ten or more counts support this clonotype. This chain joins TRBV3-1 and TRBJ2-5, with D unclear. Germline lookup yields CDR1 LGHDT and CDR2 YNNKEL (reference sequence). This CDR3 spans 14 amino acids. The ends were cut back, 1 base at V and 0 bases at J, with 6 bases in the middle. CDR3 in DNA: TGTGCCAGCAGCCAAGTACCGCACCAAGAGACCCAGTACTTC. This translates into CASSQVPHQETQYF.

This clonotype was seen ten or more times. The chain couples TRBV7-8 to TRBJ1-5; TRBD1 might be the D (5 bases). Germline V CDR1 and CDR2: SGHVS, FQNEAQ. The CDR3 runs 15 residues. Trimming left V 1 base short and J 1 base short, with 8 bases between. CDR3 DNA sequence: TGTGCCAGCAGCTTAGAGGGACTGAGCAATCAGCCCCAGCATTTT. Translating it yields CASSLEGLSNQPQHF. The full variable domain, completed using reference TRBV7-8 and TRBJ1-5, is GAGVSQSPRYKVAKRGQDVALRCDPISGHVSLFWYQQALGQGPEFLTYFQNEAQLDKSGLPSDRFFAERPEGSVSTLKIQRTQQEDSAVYLCASSLEGLSNQPQHFGDGTRLSIL.

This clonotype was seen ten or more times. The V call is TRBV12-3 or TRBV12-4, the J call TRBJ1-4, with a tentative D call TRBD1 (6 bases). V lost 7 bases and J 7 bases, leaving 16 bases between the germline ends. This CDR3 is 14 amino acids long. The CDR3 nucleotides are TGTGCCAGCACCGAGGGGGGCTGGGGTGAAAAACTGTTTTTT. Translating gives CASTEGGWGEKLFF.

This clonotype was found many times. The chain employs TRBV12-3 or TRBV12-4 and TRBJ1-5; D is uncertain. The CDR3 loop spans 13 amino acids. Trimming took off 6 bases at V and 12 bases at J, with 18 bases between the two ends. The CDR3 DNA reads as TGTGCCAGCAGCCGACCCGGACGGGAGATCCAGCATTTT. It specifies CASSRPGREIQHF.

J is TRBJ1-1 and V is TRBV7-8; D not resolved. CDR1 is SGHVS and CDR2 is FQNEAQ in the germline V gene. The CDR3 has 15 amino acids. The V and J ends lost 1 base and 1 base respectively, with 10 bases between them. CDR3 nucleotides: TGTGCCAGCAGCTTAGGTTCATCGCGGAACACTGAAGCTTTCTTT. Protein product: CASSLGSSRNTEAFF. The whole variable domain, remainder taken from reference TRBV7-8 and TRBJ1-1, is GAGVSQSPRYKVAKRGQDVALRCDPISGHVSLFWYQQALGQGPEFLTYFQNEAQLDKSGLPSDRFFAERPEGSVSTLKIQRTQQEDSAVYLCASSLGSSRNTEAFFGQGTRLTVV.

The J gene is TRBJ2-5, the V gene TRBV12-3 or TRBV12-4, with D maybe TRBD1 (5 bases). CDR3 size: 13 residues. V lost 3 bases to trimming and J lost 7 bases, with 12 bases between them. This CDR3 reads CASSLGIDRTQYF. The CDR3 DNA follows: TGTGCCAGCAGTTTGGGGATTGACAGGACCCAGTACTTC.

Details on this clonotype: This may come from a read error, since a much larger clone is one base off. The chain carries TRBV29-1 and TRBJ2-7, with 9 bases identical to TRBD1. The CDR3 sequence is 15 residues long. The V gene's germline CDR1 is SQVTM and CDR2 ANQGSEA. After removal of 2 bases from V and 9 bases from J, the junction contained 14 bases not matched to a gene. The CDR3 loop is CSVEIQGTGYTGQYF. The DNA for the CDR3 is TGCAGCGTTGAAATACAGGGGACAGGGTACACGGGGCAGTACTTC.

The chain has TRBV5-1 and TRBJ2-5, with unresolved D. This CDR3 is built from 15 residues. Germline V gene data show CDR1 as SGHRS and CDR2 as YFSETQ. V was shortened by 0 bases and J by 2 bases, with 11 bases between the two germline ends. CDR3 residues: CASSLVVTKQETQYF. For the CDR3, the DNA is TGCGCCAGCAGCTTGGTAGTGACAAAGCAAGAGACCCAGTACTTC.

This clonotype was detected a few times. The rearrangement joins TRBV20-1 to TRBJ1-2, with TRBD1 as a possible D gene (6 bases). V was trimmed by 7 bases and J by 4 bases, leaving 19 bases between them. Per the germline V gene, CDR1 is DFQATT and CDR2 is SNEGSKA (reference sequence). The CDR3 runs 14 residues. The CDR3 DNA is TGCAGTGGGTGGAGGGCAGGGGTCACCTATGGCTACACCTTC. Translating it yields CSGWRAGVTYGYTF.

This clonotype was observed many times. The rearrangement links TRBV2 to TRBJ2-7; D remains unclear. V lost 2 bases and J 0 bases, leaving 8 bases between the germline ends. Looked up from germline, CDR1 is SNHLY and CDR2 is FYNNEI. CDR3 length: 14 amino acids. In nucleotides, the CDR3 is TGTGCCAGCAGTGAAAGGCAGAACTCCTACGAGCAGTACTTC. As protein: CASSERQNSYEQYF. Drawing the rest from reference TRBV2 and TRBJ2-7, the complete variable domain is EPEVTQTPSHQVTQMGQEVILRCVPISNHLYFYWYRQILGQKVEFLVSFYNNEISEKSEIFDDQFSVERPDGSNFTLKIRSTKLEDSAMYFCASSERQNSYEQYFGPGTRLTVT.

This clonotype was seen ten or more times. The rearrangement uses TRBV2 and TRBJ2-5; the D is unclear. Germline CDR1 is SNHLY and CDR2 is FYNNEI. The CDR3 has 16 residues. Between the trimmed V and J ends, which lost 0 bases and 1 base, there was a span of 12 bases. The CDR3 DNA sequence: TGTGCCAGCAGTGAAGCGCTGGGAATAACCCAAGAGACCCAGTACTTC. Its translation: CASSEALGITQETQYF.

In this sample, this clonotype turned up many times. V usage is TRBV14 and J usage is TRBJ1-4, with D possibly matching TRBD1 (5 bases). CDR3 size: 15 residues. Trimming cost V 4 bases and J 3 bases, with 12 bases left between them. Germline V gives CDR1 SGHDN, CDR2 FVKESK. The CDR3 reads CASSRRGGPNEKLFF. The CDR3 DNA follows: TGTGCCAGCAGCCGACGGGGCGGACCTAATGAAAAACTGTTTTTT.

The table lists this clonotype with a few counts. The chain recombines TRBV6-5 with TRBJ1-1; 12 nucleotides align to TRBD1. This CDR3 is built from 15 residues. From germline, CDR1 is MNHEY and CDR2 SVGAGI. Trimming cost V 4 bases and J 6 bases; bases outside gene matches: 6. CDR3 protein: CASSSWDRGPAEAFF. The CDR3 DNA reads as TGTGCCAGCAGTTCCTGGGACAGGGGGCCAGCTGAAGCTTTCTTT.

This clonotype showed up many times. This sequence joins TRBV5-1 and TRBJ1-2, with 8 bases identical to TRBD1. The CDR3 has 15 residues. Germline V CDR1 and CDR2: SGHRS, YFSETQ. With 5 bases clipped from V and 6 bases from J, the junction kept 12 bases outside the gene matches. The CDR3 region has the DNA TGCGCCAGCAGTGCTCCCGGACAGGGCGAGGATGGCTACACCTTC. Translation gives CASSAPGQGEDGYTF.

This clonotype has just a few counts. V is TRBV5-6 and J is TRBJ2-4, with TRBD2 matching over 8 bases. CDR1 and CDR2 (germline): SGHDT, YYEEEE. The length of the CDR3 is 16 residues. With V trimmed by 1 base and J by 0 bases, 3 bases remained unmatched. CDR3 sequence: CASSLSGGGAKNIQYF. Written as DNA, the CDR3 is TGTGCCAGCAGCTTGTCCGGGGGGGGAGCCAAAAACATTCAGTACTTC.

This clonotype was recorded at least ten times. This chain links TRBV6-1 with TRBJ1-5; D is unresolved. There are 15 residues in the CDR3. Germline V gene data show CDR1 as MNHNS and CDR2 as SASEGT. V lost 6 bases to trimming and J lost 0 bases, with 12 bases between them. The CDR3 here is CASSHGRRSNQPQHF. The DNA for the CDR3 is TGTGCCAGCAGCCATGGACGGCGTAGCAATCAGCCCCAGCATTTT.

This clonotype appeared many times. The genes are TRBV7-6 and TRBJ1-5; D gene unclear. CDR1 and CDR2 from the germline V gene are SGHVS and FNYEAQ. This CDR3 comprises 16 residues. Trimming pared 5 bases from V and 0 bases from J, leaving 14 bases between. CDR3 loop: CASSPSLGSSNQPQHF. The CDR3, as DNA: TGTGCCAGCAGCCCCAGTTTGGGGAGTAGCAATCAGCCCCAGCATTTT.

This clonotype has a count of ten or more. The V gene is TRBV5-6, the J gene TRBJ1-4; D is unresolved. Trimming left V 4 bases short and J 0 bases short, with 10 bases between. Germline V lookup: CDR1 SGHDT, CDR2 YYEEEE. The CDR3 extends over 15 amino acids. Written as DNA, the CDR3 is TGTGCCAGCAGCGTCGGAGGTTCAACTAATGAAAAACTGTTTTTT. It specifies CASSVGGSTNEKLFF.

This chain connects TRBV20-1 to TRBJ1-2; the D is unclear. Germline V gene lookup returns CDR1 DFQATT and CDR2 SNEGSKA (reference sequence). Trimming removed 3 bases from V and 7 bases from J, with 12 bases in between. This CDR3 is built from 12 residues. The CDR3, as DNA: TGCAGTGCTAGCGGGGTCCCGGGTGGCTACACCTTC. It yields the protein CSASGVPGGYTF.

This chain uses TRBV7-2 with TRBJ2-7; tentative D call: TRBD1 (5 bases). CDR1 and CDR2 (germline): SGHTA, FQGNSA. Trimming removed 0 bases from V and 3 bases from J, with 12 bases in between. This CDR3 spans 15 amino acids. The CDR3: CASSLARGSIYEQYF. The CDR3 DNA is TGTGCCAGCAGCTTAGCTAGGGGATCCATCTACGAGCAGTACTTC.

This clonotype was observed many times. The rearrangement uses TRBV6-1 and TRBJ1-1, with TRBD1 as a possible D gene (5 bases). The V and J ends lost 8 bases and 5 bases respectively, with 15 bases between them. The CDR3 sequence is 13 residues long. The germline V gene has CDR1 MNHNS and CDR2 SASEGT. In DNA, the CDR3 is TGTGCCAGCGAACCTCCAGGGAAAACTGAAGCTTTCTTT. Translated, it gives CASEPPGKTEAFF.

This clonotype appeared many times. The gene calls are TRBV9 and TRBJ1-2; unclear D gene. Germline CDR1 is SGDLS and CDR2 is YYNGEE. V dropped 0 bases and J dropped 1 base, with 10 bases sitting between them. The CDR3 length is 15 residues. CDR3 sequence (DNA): TGTGCCAGCAGCGTAGCCCCTTCGAGTAACTATGGCTACACCTTC. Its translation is CASSVAPSSNYGYTF.

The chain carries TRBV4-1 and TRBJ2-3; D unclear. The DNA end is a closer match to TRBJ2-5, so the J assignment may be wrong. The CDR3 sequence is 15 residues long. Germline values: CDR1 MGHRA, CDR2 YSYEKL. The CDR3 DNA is TGCGCCAGCAGCCAAGGAGCAGGCGACCGGGAGACCCAGTACTTC. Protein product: CASSQGAGDRETQYF.

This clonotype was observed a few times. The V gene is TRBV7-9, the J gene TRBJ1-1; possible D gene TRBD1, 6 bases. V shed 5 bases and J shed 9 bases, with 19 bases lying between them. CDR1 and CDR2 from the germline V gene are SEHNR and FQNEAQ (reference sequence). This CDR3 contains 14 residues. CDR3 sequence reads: CASSGGGGGQKAFF. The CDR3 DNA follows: TGTGCCAGCAGCGGAGGGGGAGGAGGGCAAAAAGCTTTCTTT.

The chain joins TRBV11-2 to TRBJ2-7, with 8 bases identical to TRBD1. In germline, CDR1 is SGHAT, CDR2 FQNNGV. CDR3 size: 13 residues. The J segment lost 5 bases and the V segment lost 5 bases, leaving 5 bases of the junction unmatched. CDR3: CASSPDRGHEQYF. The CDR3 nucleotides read TGTGCCAGCAGCCCTGACAGGGGACACGAGCAGTACTTC.

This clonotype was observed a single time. For the CDR3, the DNA is TGCGCCAGCACCCCCCGGGGACAGATGCCCTACGAGCAGTACTTC. As protein: CASTPRGQMPYEQYF. The chain recombines TRBV5-1 with TRBJ2-7, with 7 bases aligning to TRBD1. CDR3 size: 15 residues. The germline gives CDR1 SGHRS, CDR2 YFSETQ. V dropped 6 bases and J dropped 2; count of bases not matched to a gene: 11.

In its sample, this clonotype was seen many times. Here the CDR3 reads CASSGDIVGELFF. CDR3 DNA: TGTGCCAGCAGTGGAGACATCGTCGGGGAGCTGTTTTTT. The chain uses TRBV2 and TRBJ2-2; D uncertain. CDR3 length: 13 amino acids. CDR1 and CDR2 from the germline V gene are SNHLY and FYNNEI. V lost 4 bases and J 7 bases, leaving 10 bases between the germline ends. The full variable domain, its missing parts supplied by reference TRBV2 and TRBJ2-2, is EPEVTQTPSHQVTQMGQEVILRCVPISNHLYFYWYRQILGQKVEFLVSFYNNEISEKSEIFDDQFSVERPDGSNFTLKIRSTKLEDSAMYFCASSGDIVGELFFGEGSRLTVL.

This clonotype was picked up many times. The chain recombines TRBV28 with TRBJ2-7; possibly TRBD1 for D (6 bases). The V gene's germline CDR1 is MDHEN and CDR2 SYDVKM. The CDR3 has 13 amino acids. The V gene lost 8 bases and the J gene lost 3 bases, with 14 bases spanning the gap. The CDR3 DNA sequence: TGTGCCAGCCGTAGGACAGCCAACTACGAGCAGTACTTC. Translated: CASRRTANYEQYF.

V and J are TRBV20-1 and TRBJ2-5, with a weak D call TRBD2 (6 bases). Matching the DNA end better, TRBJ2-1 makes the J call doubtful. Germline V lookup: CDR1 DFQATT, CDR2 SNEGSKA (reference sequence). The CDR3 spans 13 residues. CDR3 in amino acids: CSAHLVGGPEQFF. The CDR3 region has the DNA TGCAGTGCACATTTGGTGGGGGGACCTGAGCAGTTCTTC.

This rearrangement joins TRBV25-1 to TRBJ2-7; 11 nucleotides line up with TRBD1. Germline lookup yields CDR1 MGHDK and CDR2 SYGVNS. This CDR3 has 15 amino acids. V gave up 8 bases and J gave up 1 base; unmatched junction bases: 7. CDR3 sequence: CASGGGTGGSYEQYF. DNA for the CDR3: TGTGCCAGCGGTGGCGGGACAGGGGGGTCCTACGAGCAGTACTTC.